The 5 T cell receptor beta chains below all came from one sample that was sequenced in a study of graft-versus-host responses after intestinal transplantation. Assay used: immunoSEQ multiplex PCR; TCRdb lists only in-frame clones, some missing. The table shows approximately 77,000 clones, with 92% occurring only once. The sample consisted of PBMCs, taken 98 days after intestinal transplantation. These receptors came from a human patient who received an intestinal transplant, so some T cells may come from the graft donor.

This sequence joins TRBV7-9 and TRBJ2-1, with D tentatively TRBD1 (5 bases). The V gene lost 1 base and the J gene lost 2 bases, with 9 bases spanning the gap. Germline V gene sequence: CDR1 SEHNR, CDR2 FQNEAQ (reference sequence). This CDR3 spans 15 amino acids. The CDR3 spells CASSLEGNPYNEQFF. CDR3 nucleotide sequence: TGTGCCAGCAGCTTAGAGGGGAATCCCTACAATGAGCAGTTCTTC.

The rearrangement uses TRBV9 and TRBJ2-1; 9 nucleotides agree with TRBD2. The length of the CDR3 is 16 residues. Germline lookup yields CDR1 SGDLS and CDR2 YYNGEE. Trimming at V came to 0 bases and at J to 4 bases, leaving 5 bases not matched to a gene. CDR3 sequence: CASSVDPAGGYNEQFF. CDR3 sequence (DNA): TGTGCCAGCAGCGTAGACCCGGCGGGGGGGTACAATGAGCAGTTCTTC.

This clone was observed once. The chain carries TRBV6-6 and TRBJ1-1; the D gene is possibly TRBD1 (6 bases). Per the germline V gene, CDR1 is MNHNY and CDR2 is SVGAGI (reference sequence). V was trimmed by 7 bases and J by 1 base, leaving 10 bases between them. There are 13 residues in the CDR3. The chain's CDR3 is CASIEGGNTEAFF. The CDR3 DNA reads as TGTGCCAGCATCGAAGGGGGGAACACTGAAGCTTTCTTT.

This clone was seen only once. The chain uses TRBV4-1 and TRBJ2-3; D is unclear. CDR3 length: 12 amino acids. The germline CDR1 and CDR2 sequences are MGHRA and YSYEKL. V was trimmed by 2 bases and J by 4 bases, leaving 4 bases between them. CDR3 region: CASSQTPDTQYF. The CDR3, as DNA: TGCGCCAGCAGCCAAACCCCAGATACGCAGTATTTT.

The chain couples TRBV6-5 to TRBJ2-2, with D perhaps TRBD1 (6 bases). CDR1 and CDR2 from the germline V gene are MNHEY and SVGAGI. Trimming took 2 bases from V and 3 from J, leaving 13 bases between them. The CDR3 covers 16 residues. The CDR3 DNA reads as TGTGCCAGCAGTTACCGGGACACTCGATACACCGGGGAGCTGTTTTTT. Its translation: CASSYRDTRYTGELFF.